Ten or more counts support the clone carrying this T cell receptor (beta chain). What was amplified from RNA transcripts were TCR beta CDR3 regions. First-round RT-PCR with HTBI primers amplified the TCR CDR3 region. One entry per CDR3 protein, called by TCRdb with MiXCR from the multiplex PCR reads. This sample has about 49,000 distinct CDR3 sequences; roughly 50% occur once, and the top ten carry roughly a third. The sample is drawn from a study of T cells in Graves' hyperthyroidism and ophthalmopathy. The CDR3 is made up of 15 amino acids. The J segment lost 4 bases and the V segment lost 2 bases, leaving 6 bases of the junction unmatched. CDR1 and CDR2 (germline): MNHEY, SVGAGI.

Source material: peripheral blood or thyroid tissue (not recorded which). V is TRBV6-5 and J is TRBJ2-7; 9 bases fit TRBD2. This sequence was found in a man younger than 30 with Graves' hyperthyroidism. The CDR3 loop is CASSYGRGGRYEQYF. CDR3 DNA: TGTGCCAGCAGTTACGGGCGGGGGGGCCGGTACGAGCAGTACTTC.